This TCR beta chain was captured in a study of shared clonotypes between healthy human individuals. Sequencing was performed with immunoSEQ multiplex PCR; in TCRdb, only in-frame clones are kept and a portion is missing. The table records under 1,100,000 clones, about 75% of them present only once. V was clipped by 5 bases and J by 3 bases; unmatched bases: 13. This CDR3 comprises 16 residues. CDR1 and CDR2 from the germline V gene are SGHTA and FQGNSA. This chain uses TRBV7-2 with TRBJ2-7; 7 bases line up with TRBD2. The source of this sequence is a man between 18 and 29 years old in good health. What was sequenced was memory CD4+ T cells sorted from blood. Noted subset: CD45RA-negative fraction. CDR3 sequence: CASSPGGTKSDYEQYF. The DNA for the CDR3 is TGTGCCAGCAGCCCCGGGGGGACCAAGAGTGACTACGAGCAGTACTTC. The full variable domain, its missing parts supplied by reference TRBV7-2 and TRBJ2-7, is GAGVSQSPSNKVTEKGKDVELRCDPISGHTALYWYRQSLGQGLEFLIYFQGNSAPDKSGLPSDRFSAERTGGSVSTLTIQRTQQEDSAVYLCASSPGGTKSDYEQYFGPGTRLTVT.